What follows is one T cell receptor beta chain and its context. In germline, CDR1 is MNHNS, CDR2 SASEGT. V lost 6 bases and J lost 4; bases outside the gene matches: 7. The CDR3 has 15 amino acids. The assay was immunoSEQ multiplex PCR, and TCRdb's table has in-frame clones only and misses some. In the table there are under 200,000 clones, approximately 80% of which are singletons. The data derive from a study of blood T cell repertoires in COVID-19. This sequence originates from an older woman with acute or convalescent COVID-19. This chain links TRBV6-1 with TRBJ2-2, with TRBD1 matching over 8 bases. The sample taken for sequencing was peripheral blood. CDR3 loop: CASSLTGAGTGELFF. CDR3 in DNA: TGTGCCAGCAGCTTGACAGGGGCGGGCACCGGGGAGCTGTTTTTT.